This TCR beta chain was identified in a study of cytomegalovirus exposure and HLA in healthy donors. Whole-study findings and limits: The authors assumed roughly uniform sequencing depth across donors for presence/absence analyses. CMV antigen specificity was confirmed in vitro for three CMV-associated chains. When a later analysis compared HLA-associated TCR beta chains with equally common others, the HLA-associated chains turned out to be more clonally expanded and to have lower generation probabilities.

Use of 60 Vbeta and 13 Jbeta primers characterized the PCR. Method: immunoSEQ multiplex PCR; TCRdb's copy keeps in-frame clones and lacks some. In the table there are 90,000 to 150,000 clones, 75% to 80% of which are singletons. A remark on this clone: Its target is unknown.

Germline V gene data show CDR1 as MNHNS and CDR2 as SASEGT. The CDR3 extends over 16 amino acids. J was trimmed by 7 bases and V by 2 bases; bases with no gene match: 7. Sequenced: PBMCs. The rearrangement uses TRBV6-1 and TRBJ2-6; 8 bases are a match to TRBD1. The TCR originated in a woman aged 40 to 49 in good health and CMV-seropositive. CDR3 DNA: TGTGCCAGCAGTGAATTCAGGGGGCTAAAAGCCAACGTCCTGACTTTC. This sequence encodes CASSEFRGLKANVLTF.